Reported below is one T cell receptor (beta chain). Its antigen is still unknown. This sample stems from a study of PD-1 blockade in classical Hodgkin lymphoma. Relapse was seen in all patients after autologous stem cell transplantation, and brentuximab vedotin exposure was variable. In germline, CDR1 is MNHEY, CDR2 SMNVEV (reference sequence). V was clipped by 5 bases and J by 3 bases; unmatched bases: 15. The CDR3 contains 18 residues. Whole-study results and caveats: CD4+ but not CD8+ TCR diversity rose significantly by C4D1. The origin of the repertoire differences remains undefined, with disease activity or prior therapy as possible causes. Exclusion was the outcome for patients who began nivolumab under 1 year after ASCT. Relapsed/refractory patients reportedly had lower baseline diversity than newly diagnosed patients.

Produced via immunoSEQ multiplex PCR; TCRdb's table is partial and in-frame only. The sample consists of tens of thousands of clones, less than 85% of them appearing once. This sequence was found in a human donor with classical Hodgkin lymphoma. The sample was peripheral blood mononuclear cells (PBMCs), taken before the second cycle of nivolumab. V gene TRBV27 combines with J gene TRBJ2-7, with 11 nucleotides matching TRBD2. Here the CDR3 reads CASSMTSGALRVDYEQYF. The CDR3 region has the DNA TGTGCCAGCAGTATGACTAGCGGGGCCCTCAGGGTCGACTACGAGCAGTACTTC.